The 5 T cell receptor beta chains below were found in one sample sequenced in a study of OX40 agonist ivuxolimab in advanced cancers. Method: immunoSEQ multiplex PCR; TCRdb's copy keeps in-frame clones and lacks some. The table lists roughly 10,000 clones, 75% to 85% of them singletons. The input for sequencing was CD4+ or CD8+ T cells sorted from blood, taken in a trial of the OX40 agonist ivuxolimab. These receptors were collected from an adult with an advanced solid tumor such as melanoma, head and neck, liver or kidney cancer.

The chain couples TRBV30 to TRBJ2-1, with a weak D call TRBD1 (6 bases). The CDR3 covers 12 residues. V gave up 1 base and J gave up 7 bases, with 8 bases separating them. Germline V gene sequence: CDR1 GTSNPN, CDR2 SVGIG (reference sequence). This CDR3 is CAWSATGNEQFF. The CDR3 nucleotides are TGTGCCTGGAGTGCCACAGGGAATGAGCAGTTCTTC.

The CDR3 coding sequence is TGTGCCAGCAGCTTAGAAAACGGGCGGGACCTCACAGATACGCAGTATTTT. It codes for CASSLENGRDLTDTQYF. The chain employs TRBV11-2 and TRBJ2-3, with D possibly matching TRBD2 (6 bases). V lost 0 bases, J lost 2 bases, and 15 bases lay in between. Germline V lookup: CDR1 SGHAT, CDR2 FQNNGV. This CDR3 has 17 amino acids.

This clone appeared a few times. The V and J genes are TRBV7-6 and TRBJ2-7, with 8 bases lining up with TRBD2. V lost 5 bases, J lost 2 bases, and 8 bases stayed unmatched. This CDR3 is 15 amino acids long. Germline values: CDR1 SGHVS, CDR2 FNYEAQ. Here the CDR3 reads CASSPVFSGAYEQYF. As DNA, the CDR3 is TGTGCCAGCAGCCCTGTCTTTAGCGGGGCCTACGAGCAGTACTTC. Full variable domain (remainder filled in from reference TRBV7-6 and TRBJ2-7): GAGVSQSPRYKVTKRGQDVALRCDPISGHVSLYWYRQALGQGPEFLTYFNYEAQQDKSGLPNDRFSAERPEGSISTLTIQRTEQRDSAMYRCASSPVFSGAYEQYFGPGTRLTVT.

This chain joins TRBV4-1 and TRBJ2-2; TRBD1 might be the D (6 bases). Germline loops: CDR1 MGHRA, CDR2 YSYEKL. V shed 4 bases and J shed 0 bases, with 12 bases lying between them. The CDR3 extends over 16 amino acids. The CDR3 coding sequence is TGCGCCAGCAGCCCTTGGGGGCCGACGAACACCGGGGAGCTGTTTTTT. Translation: CASSPWGPTNTGELFF.

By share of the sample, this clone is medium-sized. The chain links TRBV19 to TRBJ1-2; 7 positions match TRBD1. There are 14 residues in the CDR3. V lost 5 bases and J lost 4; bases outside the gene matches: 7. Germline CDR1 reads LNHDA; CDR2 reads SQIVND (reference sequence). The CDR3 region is CASSLQGGSYGYTF. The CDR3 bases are TGTGCCAGTAGTCTCCAGGGGGGAAGCTATGGCTACACCTTC.